These 18 T cell receptor beta chains were all obtained from the same sample, sequenced in a study of blood T cell repertoires in COVID-19. The repertoire was sequenced with immunoSEQ multiplex PCR; TCRdb's copy has only in-frame clones and lacks some. The sample carries some 370,000 clones, more than 70% recorded once. The specimen sequenced was peripheral blood. The origin of the receptors is a man aged 40-55 years with acute or convalescent COVID-19.

This chain joins TRBV4-2 and TRBJ1-6; no clear D gene. Germline V gene lookup returns CDR1 LGHNA and CDR2 YNFKEQ. V was clipped by 0 bases and J by 11 bases, with 23 bases between them. The CDR3 extends over 18 amino acids. The CDR3 protein is CASSQESVGNPEIPPLHF. CDR3 coding DNA: TGTGCCAGCAGCCAAGAATCGGTAGGAAACCCGGAGATTCCACCCCTCCACTTT.

V and J are TRBV10-1 and TRBJ2-3, with D perhaps TRBD2 (6 bases). The germline V gene encodes CDR1 WNHNN and CDR2 SYGVQD (reference sequence). Trimming took 6 bases from V and 7 from J, leaving 26 bases between them. There are 17 residues in the CDR3. CDR3 DNA sequence: TGCGCCAGCAGCGGGGACTTCAGTGGGACTGATTCGCATACGCAGTATTTT. Amino acid sequence: CASSGDFSGTDSHTQYF.

This chain links TRBV5-1 with TRBJ2-7; 10 bases agree with TRBD1. Germline V gene sequence: CDR1 SGHRS, CDR2 YFSETQ. The CDR3 consists of 16 residues. The V and J ends lost 4 bases and 0 bases, in that order; junction bases with no gene match: 7. The CDR3 here is CASSVRQGASSYEQYF. CDR3 coding DNA: TGCGCCAGCAGCGTTAGACAGGGGGCTAGCTCCTACGAGCAGTACTTC.

This chain links TRBV10-3 with TRBJ2-1; 7 positions match TRBD2. The CDR3 is 18 residues long. The V gene's germline CDR1 is ENHRY and CDR2 SYGVKD. V shed 0 bases and J 4 bases; nucleotides not matched to a gene: 12. In DNA, the CDR3 is TGTGCCATCAGTGAGTCGGGCATCGGGGGGTGGTTGTACAATGAGCAGTTCTTC. Protein product: CAISESGIGGWLYNEQFF.

The gene calls are TRBV7-6 and TRBJ2-7, with 9 bases matching TRBD1. This CDR3 region has 14 residues. Germline V CDR1 and CDR2: SGHVS, FNYEAQ. V was clipped by 5 bases and J by 1 base; unmatched bases: 3. This CDR3 reads CASSEGQGSYEQYF. Here the CDR3 DNA reads TGTGCCAGCAGCGAGGGACAGGGTTCCTACGAGCAGTACTTC.

This sequence joins TRBV3-1 (or the pseudogene TRBV3-2) and TRBJ2-7; no clear D. Germline CDR1 and CDR2: LGHDT and YNNKEL (reference sequence). The V gene lost 1 base and the J gene lost 5 bases, with 9 bases spanning the gap. This CDR3 comprises 13 residues. The chain's CDR3 is CASSQGWRDEQYF. The CDR3 DNA reads TGTGCCAGCAGCCAAGGCTGGAGAGACGAGCAGTACTTC.

V is TRBV30 and J is TRBJ2-7; 11 bases fit TRBD1. This CDR3 comprises 16 residues. Losses at the gene ends were 7 bases for V and 3 bases for J; bases not matched to a gene: 14. The germline CDR1 and CDR2 sequences are GTSNPN and SVGIG (reference sequence). For the CDR3, the DNA is TGTGCCTCCCGGACAGGGGGCGAGGGGGGCCTCTACGAGCAGTACTTC. Its translation: CASRTGGEGGLYEQYF.

The rearrangement joins TRBV19 to TRBJ1-1; the D is unclear. Germline-derived CDR1 and CDR2 are LNHDA and SQIVND (reference sequence). The CDR3 spans 12 residues. The V and J ends lost 7 bases and 1 base respectively, with 7 bases between them. The CDR3: CASIFRNTEAFF. CDR3 bases: TGTGCCAGTATTTTCCGGAACACTGAAGCTTTCTTT.

The chain uses TRBV6-2 or TRBV6-3 and TRBJ1-2; 7 bases line up with TRBD1. Germline trimming cut 6 bases from V and 1 base from J; bases unmatched to any gene: 14. Germline assignment: CDR1 MNHEY and CDR2 SVGEGT. The CDR3 has 17 residues. The CDR3 sequence is CASSPRTGPIYNYGYTF. In DNA, the CDR3 is TGTGCCAGCAGCCCCCGGACAGGACCTATTTATAACTATGGCTACACCTTC.

The V and J genes are TRBV12-3 or TRBV12-4 and TRBJ1-2; the D is unclear. Trimming removed 3 bases from V and 10 bases from J, with 12 bases in between. The CDR3 spans 12 residues. The chain's CDR3 is CASSFPEGDYTF. CDR3 nucleotide sequence: TGTGCCAGCAGTTTCCCGGAGGGTGACTACACCTTC.

This clone has only one observation. CDR3 sequence (DNA): TGTGCCAGCAGTTACAGACAGGGGGCTATATACACTGAAGCTTTCTTT. As protein: CASSYRQGAIYTEAFF. The chain employs TRBV28 and TRBJ1-1; 10 nucleotides match TRBD1. V was clipped by 4 bases and J by 3 bases; unmatched bases: 8. The CDR3 consists of 16 residues. CDR1 is MDHEN and CDR2 is SYDVKM in the germline V gene.

The rearrangement links TRBV19 to TRBJ2-1; TRBD2 aligns across 14 bases. After removal of 3 bases from V and 7 bases from J, the junction contained 11 bases not matched to a gene. Germline CDR1 is LNHDA and CDR2 is SQIVND (reference sequence). CDR3 length equals 18 residues. The CDR3 here is CASSMGGLAGDGRNEQFF. The CDR3 DNA is TGTGCCAGTAGTATGGGGGGACTAGCGGGAGACGGGAGGAATGAGCAGTTCTTC.

The genes are TRBV11-3 and TRBJ2-7; TRBD2 agrees at 8 bases. The CDR3 loop spans 15 amino acids. The junction had 10 bases not matched to a gene; V was cut back by 6 bases and J by 3 bases. From germline, CDR1 is SGHNT and CDR2 YENEEA. For the CDR3, the DNA is TGTGCCAGCAGTCCCAGAGCGGGGGCCCTCTACGAGCAGTACTTC. Its protein is CASSPRAGALYEQYF.

This chain links TRBV28 with TRBJ1-3; 9 positions match TRBD1. The CDR3 totals 16 residues. Germline V CDR1 and CDR2: MDHEN, SYDVKM. J was trimmed by 3 bases and V by 5 bases; bases with no gene match: 8. The CDR3 nucleotides read TGTGCCAGCAGTCCGATAGGACAGGGGTTTGGAAACACCATATATTTT. Translation gives CASSPIGQGFGNTIYF.

This sequence joins TRBV28 and TRBJ1-2; 10 positions agree with TRBD1. The V and J ends lost 5 bases and 1 base, in that order; junction bases with no gene match: 10. Germline CDR1 and CDR2: MDHEN and SYDVKM. The CDR3 runs 17 residues. The CDR3 is CASSAPGTGASNYGYTF. CDR3 bases: TGTGCCAGCAGTGCGCCCGGGACAGGGGCCAGTAACTATGGCTACACCTTC.

The rearrangement links TRBV27 to TRBJ2-7, with 9 bases that match TRBD2. After removal of 6 bases from V and 5 bases from J, the junction contained 5 bases not matched to a gene. The germline CDR1 and CDR2 sequences are MNHEY and SMNVEV (reference sequence). This CDR3 is built from 13 residues. DNA for the CDR3: TGTGCCAGCAGGGCTAGCGGGGACCACGAGCAGTACTTC. Translation: CASRASGDHEQYF.

This rearrangement joins TRBV7-3 to TRBJ1-2; 9 bases agree with TRBD1. Germline trimming cut 6 bases from V and 5 bases from J; bases unmatched to any gene: 4. CDR3 length: 13 amino acids. The germline gives CDR1 SGHTA, CDR2 FQGTGA. As DNA, the CDR3 is TGTGCCAGCAGTCCCGACAGGGGGTATGGCTACACCTTC. Amino acid sequence: CASSPDRGYGYTF.

The chain employs TRBV11-2 and TRBJ2-7, with no clear D. The ends were cut back, 0 bases at V and 3 bases at J, with 9 bases in the middle. The germline V gene encodes CDR1 SGHAT and CDR2 FQNNGV. The CDR3 has 14 amino acids. The CDR3 sequence is CASSLDPSYYEQYF. DNA for the CDR3: TGTGCCAGCAGCTTAGATCCCAGTTACTACGAGCAGTACTTC.